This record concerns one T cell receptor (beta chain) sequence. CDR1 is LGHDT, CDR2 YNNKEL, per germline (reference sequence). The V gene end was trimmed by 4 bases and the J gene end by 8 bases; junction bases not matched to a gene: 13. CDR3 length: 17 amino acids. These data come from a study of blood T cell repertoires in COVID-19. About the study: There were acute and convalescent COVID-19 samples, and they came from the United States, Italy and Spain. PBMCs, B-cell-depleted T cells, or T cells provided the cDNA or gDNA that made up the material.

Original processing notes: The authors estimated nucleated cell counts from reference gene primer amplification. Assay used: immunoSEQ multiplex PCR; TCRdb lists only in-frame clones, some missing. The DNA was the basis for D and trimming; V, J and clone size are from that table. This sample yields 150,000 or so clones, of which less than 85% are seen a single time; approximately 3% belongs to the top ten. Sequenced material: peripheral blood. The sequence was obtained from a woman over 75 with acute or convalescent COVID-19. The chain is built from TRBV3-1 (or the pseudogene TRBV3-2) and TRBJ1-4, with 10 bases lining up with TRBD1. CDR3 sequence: CASSRELGQGGSEKLFF. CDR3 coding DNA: TGTGCCAGCAGCCGAGAATTAGGACAGGGGGGTTCGGAAAAACTGTTTTTT.